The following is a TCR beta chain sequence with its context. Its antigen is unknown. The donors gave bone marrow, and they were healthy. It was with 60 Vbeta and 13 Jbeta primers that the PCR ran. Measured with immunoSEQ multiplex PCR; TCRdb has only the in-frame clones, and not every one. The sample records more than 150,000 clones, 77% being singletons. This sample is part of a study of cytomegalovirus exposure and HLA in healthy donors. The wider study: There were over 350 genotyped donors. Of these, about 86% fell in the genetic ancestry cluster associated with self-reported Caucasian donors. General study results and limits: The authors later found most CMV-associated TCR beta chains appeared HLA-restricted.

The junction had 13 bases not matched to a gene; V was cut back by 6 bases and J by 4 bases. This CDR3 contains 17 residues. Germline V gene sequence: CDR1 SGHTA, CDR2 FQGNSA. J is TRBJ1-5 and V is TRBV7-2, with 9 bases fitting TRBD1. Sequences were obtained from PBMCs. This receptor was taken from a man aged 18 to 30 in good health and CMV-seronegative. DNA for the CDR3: TGTGCCAGCAGTCACAACTTCTGGACAGGGGTTAATCAGCCCCAGCATTTT. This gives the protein CASSHNFWTGVNQPQHF.